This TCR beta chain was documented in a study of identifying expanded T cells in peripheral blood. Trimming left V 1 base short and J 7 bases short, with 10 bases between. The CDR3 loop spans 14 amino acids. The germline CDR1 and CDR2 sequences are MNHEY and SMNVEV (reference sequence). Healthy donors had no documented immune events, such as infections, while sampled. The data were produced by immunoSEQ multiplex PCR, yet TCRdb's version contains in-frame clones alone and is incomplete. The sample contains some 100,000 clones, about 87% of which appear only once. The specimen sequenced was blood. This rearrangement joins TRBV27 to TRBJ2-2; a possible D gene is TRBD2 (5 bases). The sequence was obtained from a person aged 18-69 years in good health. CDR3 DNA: TGTGCCAGCAGTTTATATCCTAGCATCGGGGAGCTGTTTTTT. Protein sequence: CASSLYPSIGELFF.